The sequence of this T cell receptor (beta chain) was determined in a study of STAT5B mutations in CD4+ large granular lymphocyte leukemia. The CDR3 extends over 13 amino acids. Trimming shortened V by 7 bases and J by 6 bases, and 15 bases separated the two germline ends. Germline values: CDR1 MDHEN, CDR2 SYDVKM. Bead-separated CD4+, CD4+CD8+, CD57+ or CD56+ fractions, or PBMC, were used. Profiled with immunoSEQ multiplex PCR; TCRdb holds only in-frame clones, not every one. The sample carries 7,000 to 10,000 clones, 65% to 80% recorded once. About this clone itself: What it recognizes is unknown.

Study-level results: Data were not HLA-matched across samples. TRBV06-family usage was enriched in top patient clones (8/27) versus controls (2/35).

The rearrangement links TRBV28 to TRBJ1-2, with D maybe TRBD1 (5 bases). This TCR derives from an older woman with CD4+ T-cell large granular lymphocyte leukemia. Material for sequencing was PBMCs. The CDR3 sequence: CASTEGPGNGYTF. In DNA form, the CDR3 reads TGTGCCAGCACTGAGGGGCCCGGTAATGGCTACACCTTC.